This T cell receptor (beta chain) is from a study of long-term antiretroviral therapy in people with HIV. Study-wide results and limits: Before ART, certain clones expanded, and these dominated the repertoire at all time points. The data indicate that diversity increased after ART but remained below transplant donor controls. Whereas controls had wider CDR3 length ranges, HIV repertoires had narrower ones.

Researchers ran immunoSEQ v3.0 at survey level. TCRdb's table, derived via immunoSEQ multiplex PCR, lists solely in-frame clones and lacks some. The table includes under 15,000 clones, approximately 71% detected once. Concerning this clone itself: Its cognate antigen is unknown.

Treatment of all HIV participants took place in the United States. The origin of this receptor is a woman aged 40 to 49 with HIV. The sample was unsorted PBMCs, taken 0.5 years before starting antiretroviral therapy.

The DNA for the CDR3 is TGTGCCAGCAGCTTATTGACCGCGGTAAGGGACAATGAGCAGTTCTTC. Encoded protein: CASSLLTAVRDNEQFF. The chain joins TRBV7-8 to TRBJ2-1; no clear D gene. The CDR3 covers 16 residues. Germline values: CDR1 SGHVS, CDR2 FQNEAQ. The V and J ends lost 2 bases and 5 bases respectively, with 16 bases between them. The full variable domain, with the rest looked up from reference TRBV7-8 and TRBJ2-1, is GAGVSQSPRYKVAKRGQDVALRCDPISGHVSLFWYQQALGQGPEFLTYFQNEAQLDKSGLPSDRFFAERPEGSVSTLKIQRTQQEDSAVYLCASSLLTAVRDNEQFFGPGTRLTVL.